This T cell receptor (beta chain) was sequenced during a study of cytomegalovirus exposure and HLA in healthy donors. Study-wide background: Findings of an earlier analysis included around 100 million unique TCR beta sequences from about 180 million T cells. Findings of the study overall: In vitro, a few CMV-associated chains proved specific for CMV antigens.

About this clone: Its cognate antigen is unknown.

CDR1 and CDR2 (germline): KGHSH, LQKENI. The CDR3 totals 13 residues. Between the trimmed V and J ends, which lost 0 bases and 5 bases, there was a span of 6 bases. PCR was performed using 60 Vbeta and 13 Jbeta primers. This table comes from immunoSEQ multiplex PCR, and its TCRdb copy is limited to in-frame clones, with some not included. The sample contains around 68,000 clones, approximately 83% of which appear only once. The gene calls are TRBV18 and TRBJ2-3; D is perhaps TRBD2 (5 bases). This TCR was sampled from a female donor in good health and CMV-seronegative. Sequenced material: PBMCs. CDR3 sequence: CASSPPEGDTQYF. CDR3 nucleotides: TGTGCCAGCTCACCACCTGAGGGAGATACGCAGTATTTT.